This TCR beta chain is drawn from a study of early T cells in non-severe SARS-CoV-2 infection (dated by TCRdb to the early 2020s). Study-level background: Because TCR sequencing relied on bulk RNA taken from unsorted whole blood, pairing of alpha and beta chains was not possible. Findings and caveats that apply to the study as a whole: VDJdb matching was skewed toward anti-spike CD8 responses and likely underestimated virus-specific expansions by missing private and CD4 specificities.

Taken from the germline V gene, the CDR1 and CDR2 loops are MRHNA and SNTAGT. V is reduced by 2 bases and J by 7 bases, leaving a spacing of 11 bases between them. From its cysteine to its phenylalanine, the CDR3 spans 14 amino acids. Only the CDR3 part of the read is kept: 42 bases, read in frame from the first base. Set within a cohort of healthcare workers in London, UK, this nested case-control study involved weekly PCR testing of nasopharyngeal swabs along with blood sampling. Healthcare workers were enrolled in the week of the UK lockdown, from 23 to 31 March 2020, and were followed every week for up to roughly 16 weeks. Libraries were constructed by 5' RACE. Sequenced on a NextSeq 500. In the TCR library protocol, unique molecular identifiers were attached to individual cDNA molecules to correct for PCR bias and sequencing error. Both TCR alpha and beta chains were sequenced, and tight co-correlation was observed between alpha and beta sequence abundances in each sample. For the original study's pipeline: Decombinator V4 was used to annotate TCR sequences for V gene, J gene and CDR3. TCRs were defined as expanded if a significant change between any two time points was detected under a Poisson model with p below 0.0001. TCR abundances were normalised to the total number of TCRs sequenced per sample and were expressed as counts per million. MAIT TCRs were defined by TRAV1-2 paired with TRAJ12, TRAJ20 or TRAJ33, and iNKT TCRs by TRAV10 paired with TRAJ18. A search of VDJdb, accessed on 1 November 2021, was run for TCRs annotated to CMV, EBV and SARS-CoV-2, with TCRs annotated for multiple antigens excluded. TCRdb trimmed the raw reads at Q25, called clones with MiXCR and kept productive beta chains. Merged by CDR3 protein, the rows form single entries marked with the most common genes and DNA. These V and J calls are TCRdb output, not the study's own analysis. Recorded for this sample are tens of thousands of distinct CDR3 sequences; roughly 13% of them occurred a single time. The ten largest clones add up to more than 1.2% of the sample.

Worth noting for this clonotype: Its antigen is unknown. No base quality values were provided; no much bigger clone lies one nucleotide off.

This specimen was whole blood, taken at baseline. The source of this sequence is an adult who was a healthcare worker with PCR-confirmed SARS-CoV-2 infection or an uninfected control (not recorded which). The chain is made from TRBV6-4 and TRBJ2-2; 6 matching bases give a weak D call of TRBD2. The CDR3 region: CASSDTTEGGELFF. The sequenced DNA is TGTGCCAGCAGTGACACAACGGAGGGCGGGGAGCTGTTTTTT.